The 2 T cell receptor beta chains below come from one sample, sequenced in a study of cytomegalovirus exposure and HLA in healthy donors. 60 Vbeta and 13 Jbeta primers were used in PCR. This table comes from immunoSEQ multiplex PCR, and its TCRdb copy is limited to in-frame clones, with some not included. The sample holds tens of thousands of clones, roughly 78% seen once. The specimen sequenced was PBMCs. Receptors were obtained from a woman between 35 and 50 years old in good health and CMV-seropositive.

This rearrangement joins TRBV18 to TRBJ1-4; D call uncertain. The CDR3 is 15 residues long. V lost 3 bases and J lost 6, with 14 bases in between. Germline assignment: CDR1 KGHSH and CDR2 LQKENI. The DNA of the CDR3 is TGTGCCAGCTCACCTGTGAACTCCGAAGATGAAAAACTGTTTTTT. Its translation is CASSPVNSEDEKLFF.

This clone was seen a single time. V is TRBV6-6 and J is TRBJ1-1; a possible D gene is TRBD1 (5 bases). The V end lost 0 bases, the J end lost 5 bases, and 13 bases lay between the germline ends. Germline V CDR1 and CDR2: MNHNY, SVGAGI (reference sequence). This CDR3 is 15 amino acids long. Written as DNA, the CDR3 is TGTGCCAGCAGTTACTCGATTGGACGGGGGACTGAAGCTTTCTTT. This translates into CASSYSIGRGTEAFF.